The rows below give T cell receptor beta chains drawn from one sample of a study of early T cells in non-severe SARS-CoV-2 infection. Via MiXCR, TCRdb re-called the 5' RACE reads, giving one row per CDR3 protein. Among some 45,000 distinct CDR3 sequences listed, about 4% were seen once. Sequenced material: whole blood. Every receptor here comes from an adult who was a healthcare worker with PCR-confirmed SARS-CoV-2 infection or an uninfected control (not recorded which). CDR3s include the opening cysteine and the closing phenylalanine or tryptophan. D genes are given only for firm matches. Only part of the rows carry a size: once, few, many, or a class if the clone is expanded.

d_gene	abundance	j_gene	v_gene	CDR3nt	CDR3aa
.	many	TRBJ2-1	TRBV7-6	TGTGCCAGCAGCCCACCCCGTAGGAGGGGGGAGGACAATGAGCAGTTCTTC	CASSPPRRRGEDNEQFF
TRBD1	many	TRBJ2-5	TRBV11-2	TGTGCCAGCAGCCCCTCCTATCGGACAGGGGAAGGGACCCAGTACTTC	CASSPSYRTGEGTQYF
.	few	TRBJ2-3	TRBV6-4	TGTGCCAGCGCGTTGGAGGGGACTAGCACAGATACGCAGTATTTT	CASALEGTSTDTQYF
.	many	TRBJ2-7	TRBV20-1	TGCAGTGCTAGAGATGAGGTACGGGGCTCCTACGAGCAGTACTTC	CSARDEVRGSYEQYF
.	.	TRBJ2-5	TRBV14	TGTGCCAGCAGCCAGGGACGGAGATGGTACTTC	CASSQGRRWYF
.	many	TRBJ1-4	TRBV29-1	TGCAGCGTTGAGCGGGGAATCGGTGAAAAACTGTTTTTT	CSVERGIGEKLFF
TRBD2	many	TRBJ2-3	TRBV30	TGTGCCTGGAACAGCGGGGGATTCACAGATACGCAGTATTTT	CAWNSGGFTDTQYF
.	few	TRBJ1-1	TRBV6-6	TGTGCCAGCAACCTGAACACTGAAGCTTTCTTT	CASNLNTEAFF
.	many	TRBJ2-5	TRBV10-3	TGTGCCATCAGTGACCGAGAGACCCAGTACTTC	CAISDRETQYF
.	many	TRBJ2-7	TRBV27	TGTGCCAGCAGTTTATCCCAGGGCACCTACGAGCAGTACTTC	CASSLSQGTYEQYF
.	.	TRBJ1-5	TRBV20-1	TGCAGTGCTAGAGAACAGGTCCAGAATCAGCCCCAGCATTTT	CSAREQVQNQPQHF
TRBD1	many	TRBJ2-7	TRBV7-9	TGTGCCAGCAGCGGACGGGACAGATACGAGCAGTACTTC	CASSGRDRYEQYF
TRBD1	many	TRBJ2-3	TRBV5-5	TGTGCCAGCAGCTTGAGGGACAGAACCACAGATACGCAGTATTTT	CASSLRDRTTDTQYF
TRBD2	many	TRBJ2-1	TRBV12-3/TRBV12-4	TGTGCCAGCAGTTTAGATCTCCCGACTAGCGGGAGGTACAATGAGCAGTTCTTC	CASSLDLPTSGRYNEQFF
TRBD1	many	TRBJ1-6	TRBV4-1	TGCGCCAGCAGCCACCCGAAGGGGGCTAGGAATTCACCCCTCCACTTT	CASSHPKGARNSPLHF
.	few	TRBJ2-2	TRBV29-1	TGCAGCGTTGATCTCTGGGGGCGAGGCGGGGAGCTGTTTTTT	CSVDLWGRGGELFF
.	.	TRBJ1-2	TRBV7-9	TGTGCCAGCAGCTTACCCTCAAACTCCCCCATTTATGGCTACACCTTC	CASSLPSNSPIYGYTF
.	many	TRBJ2-7	TRBV27	TGTGCCAGCGCGAGACCACTCCCGGGGTACGAGCAGTACTTC	CASARPLPGYEQYF
.	many	TRBJ2-3	TRBV11-2	TGTGCCAGCAGCTTATTATTAGTGGCAGATACGCAGTATTTT	CASSLLLVADTQYF
TRBD1	.	TRBJ1-3	TRBV18	TGTGCCAGCTCCGGACAGGGGAAAGGAAACACCATATATTTT	CASSGQGKGNTIYF
.	few	TRBJ1-1	TRBV2	TGTGCCAGCAGTCGACAGGAGGGGACTGAAGCTTTCTTT	CASSRQEGTEAFF
.	many	TRBJ2-6	TRBV6-1	TGTGCCAGCAGTGAAGCGCGGCTCCGCTCTGGGGCCAACGTCCTGACTTTC	CASSEARLRSGANVLTF
TRBD1	many	TRBJ2-3	TRBV29-1	TGCAGCACCCATGGTACAGGGGGCGAAGATACGCAGTATTTT	CSTHGTGGEDTQYF
.	many	TRBJ1-2	TRBV4-2	TGTGCCAGCAGCCAAGATCAGGCAGGGGTTTATGGCTACACCTTC	CASSQDQAGVYGYTF
TRBD1	many	TRBJ2-7	TRBV7-2	TGTGCCAGCAGCGAGACCGGACAGGGATCCTACGAGCAGTACTTC	CASSETGQGSYEQYF
TRBD2	many	TRBJ2-1	TRBV29-1	TGCAGCGAAGCGGGAGGGTCGAATAATGAGCAGTTCTTC	CSEAGGSNNEQFF
.	.	TRBJ1-6	TRBV9	TGTGCCAGCAGCCCCGGCGGCTCCTATAATTCACCCCTCCACTTT	CASSPGGSYNSPLHF
TRBD1	many	TRBJ1-1	TRBV5-1	TGCGCCAGCAGCATGACAGGGGACACTGAAGCTTTCTTT	CASSMTGDTEAFF